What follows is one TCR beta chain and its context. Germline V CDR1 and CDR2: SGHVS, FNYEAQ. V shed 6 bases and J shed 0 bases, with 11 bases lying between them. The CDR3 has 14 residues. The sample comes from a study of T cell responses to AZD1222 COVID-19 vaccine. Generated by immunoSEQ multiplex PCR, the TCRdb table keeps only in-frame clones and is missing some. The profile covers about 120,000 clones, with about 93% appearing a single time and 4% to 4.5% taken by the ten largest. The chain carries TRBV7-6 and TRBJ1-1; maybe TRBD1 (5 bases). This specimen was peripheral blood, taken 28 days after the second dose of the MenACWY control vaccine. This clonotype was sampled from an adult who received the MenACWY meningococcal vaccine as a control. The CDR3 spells CASRGGGLNTEAFF. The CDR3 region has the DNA TGTGCCAGCAGGGGTGGGGGTCTGAACACTGAAGCTTTCTTT.